Each of the 7 T cell receptor beta chains below was sequenced from the same sample in a study of response to subunit inactivated influenza vaccine. TCRdb itself ran the RT-PCR reads through MiXCR, one entry per CDR3 protein. The sample shows hundreds of thousands of distinct CDR3 sequences, approximately 18% of them seen only once. The source was PBMCs from blood, collected more than 4 days after vaccination. The receptors were gathered from a man aged 50 to 59 who received an inactivated influenza vaccine.

The table lists this clonotype with many counts. The J gene is TRBJ2-7, the V gene TRBV20-1; 12 bases agree with TRBD2. The CDR3 has 15 residues. Trimming took 0 bases from V and 4 from J; bases not matched to a gene: 4. Germline CDR1 DFQATT, CDR2 SNEGSKA (reference sequence). The CDR3 DNA sequence: TGCAGTGCTAGAGATCGACTAGCGGGAGCGTACGAGCAGTACTTC. This translates into CSARDRLAGAYEQYF.

The genes are TRBV7-2 and TRBJ2-7; TRBD2 agrees at 13 bases. The J segment lost 7 bases and the V segment lost 4 bases, leaving 7 bases of the junction unmatched. Germline V CDR1 and CDR2: SGHTA, FQGNSA. This CDR3 contains 15 residues. CDR3 nucleotides: TGTGCCAGCAGCTCCACTAGCGGGAGGGCGTGGGAGCAGTACTTC. It encodes CASSSTSGRAWEQYF.

There are many counts of this clonotype. The chain's CDR3 is CASSRRGYTEAFF. The CDR3 DNA is TGTGCCAGCAGTCGCCGGGGGTACACTGAAGCTTTCTTT. V usage is TRBV28 and J usage is TRBJ1-1, with a weak D call TRBD1 (5 bases). The CDR3 spans 13 residues. Between the trimmed V and J ends, which lost 5 bases and 3 bases, there was a span of 10 bases. CDR1 is MDHEN and CDR2 is SYDVKM in the germline V gene.

The genes are TRBV6-1 and TRBJ2-3; D uncertain. The CDR3 spans 14 residues. Germline V gene lookup returns CDR1 MNHNS and CDR2 SASEGT. V lost 6 bases to trimming and J lost 1 base, with 11 bases between them. The CDR3 sequence is CASSHNFGTDTQYF. The CDR3 DNA is TGTGCCAGCAGCCACAATTTCGGCACAGATACGCAGTATTTT.

This chain connects TRBV6-5 to TRBJ1-1; TRBD1 might be the D (5 bases). Germline CDR1 and CDR2: MNHEY and SVGAGI. The CDR3 consists of 14 residues. The ends were cut back, 2 bases at V and 4 bases at J, with 11 bases in the middle. CDR3 DNA: TGTGCCAGCAGTTACGACAGTACTATCACTGAAGCTTTCTTT. Amino acid sequence: CASSYDSTITEAFF.

This clonotype was seen ten or more times. The V and J genes are TRBV20-1 and TRBJ2-7, with TRBD2 matching 16 bases. This CDR3 has 17 amino acids. Germline lookup yields CDR1 DFQATT and CDR2 SNEGSKA (reference sequence). J gave up 3 bases and V 6 bases, and 11 bases lay outside the gene matches. CDR3: CSAPGTSGRALFYEQYF. CDR3 nucleotides: TGCAGTGCCCCTGGGACTAGCGGGAGGGCCTTGTTCTACGAGCAGTACTTC.

V is TRBV29-1 and J is TRBJ2-3, with D possibly matching TRBD2 (6 bases). The CDR3 length is 14 residues. Trimming left V 6 bases short and J 5 bases short, with 18 bases between. The germline V gene encodes CDR1 SQVTM and CDR2 ANQGSEA. CDR3 in amino acids: CSVPGLPKGDTQYF. DNA for the CDR3: TGCAGCGTCCCGGGACTCCCCAAGGGAGATACGCAGTATTTT.